Listed below are T cell receptor beta chains from one sample, sequenced in a study of shared clonotypes between healthy human individuals. Sequenced by immunoSEQ multiplex PCR; TCRdb stores in-frame clones only, minus some. The sample contains 110,000 or so clones, around two thirds of which appear only once. The source material was memory CD8+ T cells sorted from blood. The receptors derive from a woman in her twenties or thirties in good health. Each CDR3 is given with its conserved first and last residue. The D gene is left open where the match is weak. Not every row has a clone size; where given, it reads once, few, many or a size class.

j_gene,d_gene,abundance,v_gene,CDR3nt,CDR3aa
TRBJ2-1,TRBD1,-,TRBV28,TGTGCCAGCAGGCGACAGGGTTACAATGAGCAGTTCTTC,CASRRQGYNEQFF
TRBJ2-5,-,-,TRBV5-4,TGTGCCAGCAGCTTCTCCGAGCAAGAGACCCAGTACTTC,CASSFSEQETQYF
TRBJ1-5,-,many,TRBV4-2,TGTGCCAGCAGCCAAGAGGGGGCTCAGCCCCAGCATTTT,CASSQEGAQPQHF
TRBJ2-7,TRBD2,-,TRBV19,TGTGCCAGTAGTGCATCTAGCGGGTCCTACGAGCAGTACTTC,CASSASSGSYEQYF
TRBJ1-5,-,-,TRBV7-8,TGTGCCAGCAGCGCCCGGGCCCAGTCCAATCAGCCCCAGCATTTT,CASSARAQSNQPQHF
TRBJ2-7,-,-,TRBV28,TGTGCCAGCAGCAACCTCCGGGACCAAACCTACTATAGCTCCTACGAGCAGTACTTC,CASSNLRDQTYYSSYEQYF
TRBJ1-2,TRBD1,-,TRBV15,TGTGCCACCAGCGAGGGACAGGAGCCCTTTTATGGCTACACCTTC,CATSEGQEPFYGYTF
TRBJ2-2,TRBD1,-,TRBV10-2,TGCGCCAGCCTTTCCCCGGGACAGTTCACCGGGGAGCTGTTTTTT,CASLSPGQFTGELFF
TRBJ1-1,-,-,TRBV6-5,TGTGCCAGCAGTTACAGATTGAACACTGAAGCTTTCTTT,CASSYRLNTEAFF
TRBJ2-7,TRBD2,few,TRBV28,TGTGCCAGCAGTTTGACTAGCGGGAGGGGCGAGCAGTACTTC,CASSLTSGRGEQYF
TRBJ2-7,-,-,TRBV28,TGTGCCAGCAGACAGGGAGGCTACGAGCAGTACTTC,CASRQGGYEQYF
TRBJ2-7,-,-,TRBV6-5,TGTGCCAGCAGTTACTCGTTTTTCGAGGTAGGCTACGAGCAGTACTTC,CASSYSFFEVGYEQYF
TRBJ2-5,-,many,TRBV5-6,TGTGCCAGCAGCTTGGGGACGTACCAAGAGACCCAGTACTTC,CASSLGTYQETQYF
TRBJ2-7,-,few,TRBV29-1,TGCAGCGTTGACGGTGGGGAGATCTACGAGCAGTACTTC,CSVDGGEIYEQYF
TRBJ2-2,-,-,TRBV6-1,TGTGCCAGCAGTGAATTCTCGGAAATGAGCGGGGAGCTGTTTTTT,CASSEFSEMSGELFF
TRBJ2-7,TRBD1,-,TRBV19,TGTGCCAGTAGCGGACAGGGGGTCCCGATCGACGAGCAGTACTTC,CASSGQGVPIDEQYF
TRBJ1-5,-,few,TRBV2,TGTGCCAGCAGGGAAGATAGATTGGCTCAGCCCCAGCATTTT,CASREDRLAQPQHF
TRBJ1-1,TRBD1,few,TRBV19,TGTGCCAGTAGGGACAGGGAGGGAGGCCCTGAAGCTTTCTTT,CASRDREGGPEAFF
TRBJ2-1,TRBD2,-,TRBV9,TGTGCCAGCAGCCCCGGGCGGGCTAGCGGGAGCCCTCTTCCCTACAATGAGCAGTTCTTC,CASSPGRASGSPLPYNEQFF
TRBJ2-7,-,many,TRBV6-4,TGTGCCAGCAGTGAGGTGGACTCGGGCGAGCAGTACTTC,CASSEVDSGEQYF
TRBJ2-3,-,-,TRBV27,TGTGCCAGCAGTCCGACCCTACAGGGACTCACAGATACGCAGTATTTT,CASSPTLQGLTDTQYF
TRBJ2-7,TRBD2,-,TRBV7-9,TGTGCCAGCAGCCCACCTAGCGGTAGCTCCTACGAGCAGTACTTC,CASSPPSGSSYEQYF
TRBJ2-3,-,-,TRBV6-4,TGTGCCAGCAGTGTTTCGGCGGACACAGATACGCAGTATTTT,CASSVSADTDTQYF
TRBJ2-1,TRBD2,-,TRBV7-9,TGTGCCAGCATTCCGGGACTAGCGGGAGAACCGTCAACTAGTGAGCAGTTCTTC,CASIPGLAGEPSTSEQFF
TRBJ1-4,-,-,TRBV5-8,TGTGCCAGCAGCTCGTGGGATGATGAAAAACTGTTTTTT,CASSSWDDEKLFF
TRBJ2-5,TRBD2,-,TRBV29-1,TGCAGCGTTTGTGCTCTAAAACCGGGACTAGCGTCTTGGGAGACCCAGTACTTC,CSVCALKPGLASWETQYF
TRBJ1-2,TRBD1,-,TRBV6-1,TGTGCCAGCAGTGCGAGTGACAGGGTTTGGGGCTACACCTTC,CASSASDRVWGYTF
TRBJ2-3,TRBD1,-,TRBV10-3,TGTGCCATCGGACAGGGGGCGGCAGATACGCAGTATTTT,CAIGQGAADTQYF
TRBJ1-2,TRBD1,-,TRBV6-1,TGTGCCAGCAGTGAAGCGAGGACAGGAAACTATGGCTACACCTTC,CASSEARTGNYGYTF
TRBJ2-1,-,-,TRBV4-2,TGTGCCAGCAGCCAAGATTCGGGACTCTATAGATACCCCATCAATGAGCAGTTCTTC,CASSQDSGLYRYPINEQFF
TRBJ2-7,TRBD1,once,TRBV5-1,TGCGCCAGCAGCTTGGGGACAGGTAACTACGAGCAGTACTTC,CASSLGTGNYEQYF
TRBJ2-7,TRBD1,-,TRBV27,TGTGCCAGTAAGGGGGCCTCGGGTGCCGAGCAGTACTTC,CASKGASGAEQYF
TRBJ1-5,-,once,TRBV4-2,TGTGCCAGCAGCCAAGGAGAGGTTGATTATAGCAATCAGCCCCAGCATTTT,CASSQGEVDYSNQPQHF
TRBJ1-1,TRBD1,-,TRBV29-1,TGCAGCGTGGCTCTGGGACAGTTTATGAACACTGAAGCTTTCTTT,CSVALGQFMNTEAFF
TRBJ1-5,TRBD1,-,TRBV11-2,TGTGCCAGCAGCTCCGGACAGGGGTATCAGCCCCAGCATTTT,CASSSGQGYQPQHF
TRBJ2-7,TRBD1,-,TRBV27,TGTGCCAGCAGTTTTTTCCAGGGGGCGGCCTACGAGCAGTACTTC,CASSFFQGAAYEQYF
TRBJ2-2,-,few,TRBV28,TGTGCCTGCGTCGGCGGGGCTTCGAACACCGGGGAGCTGTTTTTT,CACVGGASNTGELFF
TRBJ1-2,TRBD1,many,TRBV6-5,TGTGCCAGCAGTCTGACAGGGCTGTTTAATGGCTACACCTTC,CASSLTGLFNGYTF
TRBJ1-5,-,-,TRBV28,TGTGCCACCAAGTTCGAGGATCAGCCCCAGCATTTT,CATKFEDQPQHF
TRBJ1-5,-,few,TRBV5-4,TGTGCCAGCAGCTTGGATTGGGGTCAGCCCCAGCATTTT,CASSLDWGQPQHF